Presented here are 28 T cell receptor beta chains from one specimen sequenced in a study of T cells in Graves' hyperthyroidism and ophthalmopathy. Researchers took RNA transcripts and amplified the TCR beta CDR3 regions from them. The primer set for the first-round RT-PCR of the TCR CDR3 was HTBI. TCRdb recomputed calls from the multiplex PCR reads with MiXCR, one row per CDR3 protein. The sample records 530,000 or so distinct CDR3 sequences, more than 45% being singletons. The specimen was peripheral blood or thyroid tissue (not recorded which). All receptors come from a woman in her late teens or twenties with Graves' hyperthyroidism.

V usage is TRBV29-1 and J usage is TRBJ1-2; D not certain. The V gene lost 7 bases and the J gene lost 5 bases, with 5 bases spanning the gap. Germline CDR1 SQVTM, CDR2 ANQGSEA. This CDR3 is 9 amino acids long. CDR3 bases: TGCAGCGAAAAATATGGCTACACCTTC. It yields the protein CSEKYGYTF.

Many counts were recorded for this clonotype. This chain uses TRBV19 with TRBJ1-2; D possibly corresponds to TRBD1 (5 bases). The CDR3 length is 14 residues. V dropped 6 bases and J dropped 2 bases, with 13 bases sitting between them. Per germline, CDR1 LNHDA and CDR2 SQIVND (reference sequence). This CDR3 is CASRASRVNYGYTF. CDR3 sequence (DNA): TGTGCCAGTAGAGCTTCCAGGGTAAACTATGGCTACACCTTC.

This clonotype was recorded many times. The rearrangement uses TRBV12-3 or TRBV12-4 and TRBJ2-5; D is possibly TRBD1 (6 bases). This CDR3 comprises 15 residues. V gave up 7 bases and J gave up 1 base, with 16 bases separating them. The CDR3 coding sequence is TGTGCCAGCACCTCAGGGGCGGGCAGCCAAGAGACCCAGTACTTC. It encodes CASTSGAGSQETQYF.

V usage is TRBV7-6 and J usage is TRBJ2-7, with D possibly matching TRBD1 (6 bases). The CDR3 is 14 residues long. Trimming left V 5 bases short and J 8 bases short, with 19 bases between. CDR1 is SGHVS and CDR2 is FNYEAQ in the germline V gene. CDR3 nucleotide sequence: TGTGCCAGCAGCCCCCAGGGGAGCGCGCGACAGCAGTACTTC. Its translation is CASSPQGSARQQYF.

Concerning this clonotype itself: Being one base from a much bigger clone, this may be a read error. The J gene is TRBJ1-1, the V gene TRBV19, with D perhaps matching TRBD1 (6 bases). Looked up from germline, CDR1 is LNHDA and CDR2 is SQIVND (reference sequence). The CDR3 is 14 amino acids. V was trimmed by 10 bases and J by 0 bases, leaving 15 bases between them. For the CDR3, the DNA is TGTGCCACCGACCCGGGACAATTGAACACTGAAGCTTTCTTT. Translated: CATDPGQLNTEAFF.

Concerning this clonotype: Germline and junction disagree at one end, which may indicate a read error. The genes are TRBV10-3 and TRBJ2-7, with 10 nucleotides matching TRBD1. There are 15 residues in the CDR3. Germline V gene sequence: CDR1 ENHRY, CDR2 SYGVKD. CDR3 sequence (DNA): TGTGCCAGCAGTTTAGGGACAGGGGCTATCGACGAGCAGTACTTC. Protein: CASSLGTGAIDEQYF.

The gene calls are TRBV24-1 and TRBJ2-3; perhaps D is TRBD1 or TRBD2 (5 bases each). The germline CDR1 and CDR2 sequences are KGHDR and SFDVKD. The CDR3 loop spans 16 amino acids. V was clipped by 1 base and J by 1 base, with 11 bases between them. The CDR3 spells CATSDLRGDGTDTQYF. The CDR3 DNA sequence: TGTGCCACCAGTGATTTACGAGGGGATGGCACAGATACGCAGTATTTT.

The CDR3 coding sequence is TGTGCCAGCAGCTTAGGTCCGGGGGGTAACACCGGGGAGCAGTACTTC. It specifies CASSLGPGGNTGEQYF. The V call is TRBV7-2, the J call TRBJ2-7; TRBD2 aligns across 7 bases. The CDR3 length is 16 residues. J was trimmed by 7 bases and V by 1 base; bases with no gene match: 13. Looked up from germline, CDR1 is SGHTA and CDR2 is FQGNSA.

In this sample, this clonotype turned up many times. The CDR3 reads CASSGRTATNEKLFF. CDR3 DNA: TGTGCCAGCAGCGGACGGACAGCAACTAATGAAAAACTGTTTTTT. The V and J genes are TRBV9 and TRBJ1-4, with a possible D match to TRBD1 (6 bases). Per the germline V gene, CDR1 is SGDLS and CDR2 is YYNGEE. The CDR3 has 15 residues. Trimming took 3 bases from V and 0 from J, leaving 9 bases between them.

As regards this clonotype: A single base separates this from a much larger clone, so it may be a read error. CDR3 DNA sequence: TGTGCCAGTAGTGTGGCAGCGGAAAGCTCCTACGAGCAGTACTTC. As protein: CASSVAAESSYEQYF. V usage is TRBV19 and J usage is TRBJ2-7, with a possible D match to TRBD2 (5 bases). There are 15 residues in the CDR3. V shed 5 bases and J shed 0 bases, with 14 bases lying between them. CDR1 and CDR2 from the germline V gene are LNHDA and SQIVND (reference sequence).

This clonotype was counted at least ten times. This sequence joins TRBV7-9 and TRBJ1-1; D perhaps matches TRBD1 (5 bases). Germline V lookup: CDR1 SEHNR, CDR2 FQNEAQ (reference sequence). The ends were cut back, 6 bases at V and 6 bases at J, with 17 bases in the middle. The CDR3 is 14 residues long. The CDR3 DNA sequence: TGTGCCAGCAGACAAGCAGGGCCTACTGCTGAAGCTTTCTTT. It specifies CASRQAGPTAEAFF.

This clonotype was seen many times. The chain uses TRBV24-1 and TRBJ2-6; 8 positions agree with TRBD1. CDR3 length equals 19 residues. Germline-derived CDR1 and CDR2 are KGHDR and SFDVKD. Trimming removed 5 bases from V and 0 bases from J; junction bases left unmatched: 11. The CDR3 spells CATSAGQGSWASGANVLTF. The CDR3 nucleotides read TGTGCCACCAGTGCTGGACAGGGATCCTGGGCCTCTGGGGCCAACGTCCTGACTTTC.

The chain employs TRBV5-6 and TRBJ2-7; D call uncertain. V lost 7 bases, J lost 5 bases, and 25 bases lay in between. Germline V CDR1 and CDR2: SGHDT, YYEEEE. The length of the CDR3 is 16 residues. The DNA of the CDR3 is TGTGCCAGCTCACCGCTGGGTTGGAACCAGTTCGACGAGCAGTACTTC. Translating gives CASSPLGWNQFDEQYF.

This chain links TRBV6-1 with TRBJ2-5; 14 nucleotides line up with TRBD2. Germline V gene data show CDR1 as MNHNS and CDR2 as SASEGT. V lost 6 bases and J lost 6; bases outside the gene matches: 6. This CDR3 spans 15 amino acids. The CDR3 region is CASSLGLAGVKTQYF. The CDR3 region has the DNA TGTGCCAGCAGCCTGGGACTAGCGGGAGTAAAGACCCAGTACTTC.

The V call is TRBV29-1, the J call TRBJ1-2; perhaps TRBD1 as D (6 bases). The CDR3 runs 11 residues. CDR1 SQVTM and CDR2 ANQGSEA come from the germline V gene. The V and J ends lost 8 bases and 8 bases respectively, with 15 bases between them. The CDR3 nucleotides are TGCAGCATCACAGGGCCCGGGGGCTACACCTTC. It specifies CSITGPGGYTF.

This clonotype was found many times. V usage is TRBV4-3 and J usage is TRBJ1-2, with D perhaps TRBD1 (5 bases). The CDR3 consists of 15 residues. V dropped 1 base and J dropped 1 base, with 10 bases sitting between them. Looked up from germline, CDR1 is LGHNA and CDR2 is YSLEER. The CDR3 DNA is TGCGCCAGCAGCCAAGGGACACATAGTAACTATGGCTACACCTTC. This encodes CASSQGTHSNYGYTF.

Many counts were recorded for this clonotype. The DNA of the CDR3 is TGTGCCACCAGCGGAGGACAGTTTCAAAAGACCCAGTACTTC. This codes for CATSGGQFQKTQYF. The J gene is TRBJ2-5, the V gene TRBV15; D is perhaps TRBD1 (6 bases). The CDR3 runs to 14 residues. Between the trimmed V and J ends, which lost 5 bases and 6 bases, there was a span of 16 bases. Germline V gene sequence: CDR1 LNHNV, CDR2 YYDKDF (reference sequence).

This clonotype has ten or more counts. The CDR3: CASSIGTGPEAFF. CDR3 nucleotide sequence: TGTGCCAGCAGCATCGGGACAGGGCCTGAAGCTTTCTTT. The gene calls are TRBV7-8 and TRBJ1-1; TRBD1 agrees at 9 bases. This CDR3 has 13 residues. J lost 6 bases, V lost 5 bases, and 4 bases had no gene match. CDR1 SGHVS and CDR2 FQNEAQ come from the germline V gene. Full variable domain (remainder filled in from reference TRBV7-8 and TRBJ1-1): GAGVSQSPRYKVAKRGQDVALRCDPISGHVSLFWYQQALGQGPEFLTYFQNEAQLDKSGLPSDRFFAERPEGSVSTLKIQRTQQEDSAVYLCASSIGTGPEAFFGQGTRLTVV.

The table lists this clonotype with a few counts. The chain combines TRBV6-1 with TRBJ1-2; no definite D call. Germline CDR1 is MNHNS and CDR2 is SASEGT. V gave up 2 bases and J gave up 6 bases, with 7 bases separating them. This CDR3 contains 12 residues. The CDR3 reads CASSETRDGYTF. For the CDR3, the DNA is TGTGCCAGCAGTGAAACCAGAGATGGCTACACCTTC.

The CDR3 reads CASSLDGQRGSIYEQYF. As DNA, the CDR3 is TGTGCCAGCAGTTTGGACGGGCAACGGGGCTCCATTTACGAGCAGTACTTC. The chain carries TRBV13 and TRBJ2-7, with D perhaps matching TRBD1 or TRBD2 (5 bases each). There are 17 residues in the CDR3. V lost 6 bases and J lost 4, with 25 bases in between. Germline V CDR1 and CDR2: PRHDT, FYEKMQ (reference sequence).

This clonotype occurred a few times. Germline is not matched at one junction end, which may reflect a read error. The V call is TRBV20-1, the J call TRBJ1-1; D perhaps matches TRBD1 (5 bases). The CDR3 is 13 residues long. CDR1 and CDR2 from the germline V gene are DFQATT and SNEGSKA (reference sequence). The CDR3 loop reads CSARRPGNTEAFF. CDR3 nucleotide sequence: TGCAGTGCTAGACGACCAGGGAACACTGAGGCTTTCTTT.

A note on this clonotype: The junction departs from the called germline gene at one end, perhaps through a read error. The rearrangement links TRBV19 to TRBJ1-1; D is uncertain. Germline CDR1 reads LNHDA; CDR2 reads SQIVND (reference sequence). The CDR3 length is 8 residues. This chain's CDR3 is CASSPRLF. The CDR3 DNA reads TGTGCCAGTAGTCCGCGACTATTT.

The V and J genes are TRBV7-2 and TRBJ2-1; D is perhaps TRBD1 or TRBD2 (5 bases each). Germline lookup yields CDR1 SGHTA and CDR2 FQGNSA. V was cut by 2 bases and J by 1 base, with 12 bases left in between. CDR3 length: 16 residues. The CDR3 DNA reads TGTGCCAGCAGCTTATTAGGGACGGGATCCTACAATGAGCAGTTCTTC. Protein: CASSLLGTGSYNEQFF.

The chain recombines TRBV7-9 with TRBJ2-7; no clear D. The DNA matches TRBJ2-1 better at its end, which makes the J call doubtful. CDR1 is SEHNR, CDR2 FQNEAQ, per germline (reference sequence). This CDR3 comprises 12 residues. This CDR3 is CASSLTMNEQFF. CDR3 sequence (DNA): TGTGCCAGCAGCCTGACCATGAATGAGCAGTTCTTC.

This clonotype appeared many times. J is TRBJ1-2 and V is TRBV7-2; D is perhaps TRBD1 (5 bases). This CDR3 is built from 19 residues. Germline CDR1 is SGHTA and CDR2 is FQGNSA. V shed 0 bases and J shed 5 bases, with 25 bases lying between them. CDR3 region: CASSLATLGRKGFRYGYTF. DNA of the CDR3: TGTGCCAGCAGCTTAGCAACCCTCGGCAGAAAGGGGTTTCGGTATGGCTACACCTTC.

There are many counts of this clonotype. The chain recombines TRBV10-3 with TRBJ1-5; 8 bases are a match to TRBD1. This CDR3 contains 14 residues. Trimming took 11 bases from V and 7 from J; bases not matched to a gene: 13. Germline loops: CDR1 ENHRY, CDR2 SYGVKD. The CDR3 loop is CAASGTGDLQPQHF. DNA for the CDR3: TGTGCCGCCTCCGGGACAGGCGACTTACAGCCCCAGCATTTT.

J is TRBJ2-3 and V is TRBV20-1; D is perhaps TRBD2 (5 bases). CDR3 size: 14 residues. Trimming left V 2 bases short and J 4 bases short, with 13 bases between. CDR1 DFQATT and CDR2 SNEGSKA come from the germline V gene (reference sequence). The CDR3 protein is CSARRAGVADTQYF. The CDR3 coding sequence is TGCAGTGCTAGAAGGGCGGGTGTTGCAGATACGCAGTATTTT.

The chain links TRBV29-1 to TRBJ1-1, with D perhaps matching TRBD1 (6 bases). Trimming took 6 bases from V and 2 from J, leaving 7 bases between them. Germline CDR1 is SQVTM and CDR2 is ANQGSEA. This CDR3 has 11 amino acids. CDR3 sequence: CSVGANTEAFF. Written as DNA, the CDR3 is TGCAGCGTGGGGGCCAACACTGAAGCTTTCTTT.